What follows are 2 T cell receptor beta chains derived from one specimen sequenced in a study of human T cells and chemical hapten exposure. TCRdb reanalysed the RACE reads using MiXCR and keeps one entry per CDR3 protein. Of 380,000 or so distinct CDR3 sequences in the sample, 4.8% were seen once. The time point: patch test 1, 2 weeks after DPC sensitization. The treatment denotes: therapeutic diphenylcyclopropenone sensitization with weekly scalp DPC. Here the sequenced sample was whole blood, taken in connection with sensitization to the hapten diphenylcyclopropenone (DPC). These receptors originate from a woman between 45 and 60 years old with alopecia areata. Some clones in this sample may be carry-over from other donors' samples.

This clonotype appeared many times. The chain employs TRBV9 and TRBJ2-2, with 11 bases identical to TRBD1. Unmatched junction bases numbered 10, after V lost 3 bases and J lost 6 bases. The CDR3 loop spans 17 amino acids. Germline V gene sequence: CDR1 SGDLS, CDR2 YYNGEE. CDR3 loop: CASSAAGQGALPGELFF. The CDR3 DNA reads as TGTGCCAGCAGCGCTGCCGGACAGGGGGCGCTCCCCGGGGAGCTGTTTTTT.

The table lists this clonotype with many counts. V usage is TRBV28 and J usage is TRBJ2-7; D unclear. This CDR3 has 13 amino acids. Germline assignment: CDR1 MDHEN and CDR2 SYDVKM. The V gene lost 0 bases and the J gene lost 2 bases, with 5 bases spanning the gap. In DNA form, the CDR3 reads TGTGCCAGCAGTTTATGGAGTACCTACGAGCAGTACTTC. It specifies CASSLWSTYEQYF.